A single T cell receptor beta chain is shown here with its context. Its cognate antigen is unknown. The data stem from a study of T cell responses to AZD1222 COVID-19 vaccine. Deletions cut 4 bases from V and 6 bases from J, with 16 bases between. Germline CDR1 SGHVS, CDR2 FNYEAQ. The CDR3 spans 15 residues. The method was immunoSEQ multiplex PCR; TCRdb's version includes in-frame clones alone and lacks a portion of them. The sample holds about 120,000 clones; around 93% are singletons and the top ten take approximately 7.9%. Second doses that came at about 4 or about 12 weeks were put together. Findings and caveats of the study: Regions left unmutated in variants are reportedly the target of nearly half of spike-specific TCRs. Just a handful of people given AZD1222 tested seropositive at baseline. Most donors were white British and more were female, and clonal diversity was possibly underestimated.

Sequencing used peripheral blood, obtained 28 days after the second AZD1222 dose. This rearrangement joins TRBV7-6 to TRBJ2-1; TRBD1 or TRBD2 may be the D gene (7 bases each). This TCR derives from an adult who received the AZD1222 COVID-19 vaccine. The DNA for the CDR3 is TGTGCCAGCAGCTCAGGGGGGAGGGGCCTCAATGAGCAGTTCTTC. Its protein product is CASSSGGRGLNEQFF.